Listed here are 5 T cell receptor beta chains from one sample, sequenced in a study of blood T cell repertoires in COVID-19. Assay: immunoSEQ multiplex PCR; the TCRdb copy retains only in-frame clones and omits some. Of roughly 36,000 clones in the sample, about nine tenths were seen once. Sequencing was performed on peripheral blood. These TCRs come from a man aged 50 to 60 with active or convalescent COVID-19.

This clone was observed a handful of times. The rearrangement joins TRBV30 to TRBJ2-7; 7 bases agree with TRBD1. With 0 bases clipped from V and 0 bases from J, the junction kept 5 bases outside the gene matches. The CDR3 has 15 amino acids. Germline V gene data show CDR1 as GTSNPN and CDR2 as SVGIG (reference sequence). The CDR3 DNA reads as TGTGCCTGGAGTGTGGGACAGATTGTCTCCTACGAGCAGTACTTC. It specifies CAWSVGQIVSYEQYF.

Remarks on this clone: The same CDR3 is also encoded by other DNA sequences in this sample. The J gene is TRBJ2-1, the V gene TRBV5-1; TRBD1 aligns across 10 bases. Germline values: CDR1 SGHRS, CDR2 YFSETQ. CDR3 length equals 15 residues. Losses at the gene ends were 4 bases for V and 2 bases for J; bases not matched to a gene: 3. This CDR3 reads CASSPGQGAYNEQFF. DNA of the CDR3: TGCGCCAGCAGCCCCGGACAGGGGGCCTACAATGAGCAGTTCTTC.

The V and J genes are TRBV28 and TRBJ2-3; D may be TRBD2 (5 bases). The CDR3 spans 13 residues. The germline CDR1 and CDR2 sequences are MDHEN and SYDVKM. V was clipped by 7 bases and J by 0 bases, with 8 bases between them. The CDR3 region is CASTDSSTDTQYF. The CDR3 DNA follows: TGTGCCAGCACGGACTCTAGCACAGATACGCAGTATTTT.

V and J are TRBV6-5 and TRBJ2-1; tentative D call: TRBD1 (6 bases). The ends were cut back, 0 bases at V and 4 bases at J, with 13 bases in the middle. The CDR3 is 16 amino acids. Germline lookup yields CDR1 MNHEY and CDR2 SVGAGI. The CDR3, as DNA: TGTGCCAGCAGTTACTCGGGGACAAGGGCTTACAATGAGCAGTTCTTC. Protein sequence: CASSYSGTRAYNEQFF.

Worth noting for this clone: The sample contains more than one DNA sequence encoding this CDR3. CDR3: CASSPGQGLNTEAFF. The CDR3 coding sequence is TGTGCCAGCTCACCTGGACAGGGGCTTAACACTGAAGCTTTCTTT. The chain is built from TRBV18 and TRBJ1-1, with 9 bases lining up with TRBD1. This CDR3 has 15 amino acids. Looked up from germline, CDR1 is KGHSH and CDR2 is LQKENI. Unmatched junction bases numbered 4, after V lost 3 bases and J lost 2 bases.